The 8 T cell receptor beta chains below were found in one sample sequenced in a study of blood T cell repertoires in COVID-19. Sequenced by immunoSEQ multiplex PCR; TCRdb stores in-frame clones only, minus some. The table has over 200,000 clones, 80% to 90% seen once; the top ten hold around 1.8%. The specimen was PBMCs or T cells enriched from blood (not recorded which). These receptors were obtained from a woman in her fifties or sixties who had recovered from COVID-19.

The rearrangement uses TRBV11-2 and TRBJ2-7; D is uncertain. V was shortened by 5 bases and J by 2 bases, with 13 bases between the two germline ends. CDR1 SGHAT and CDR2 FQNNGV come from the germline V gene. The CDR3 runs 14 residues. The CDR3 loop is CASSLAQSPYEQYF. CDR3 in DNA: TGTGCCAGCAGCCTCGCCCAGTCCCCCTACGAGCAGTACTTC. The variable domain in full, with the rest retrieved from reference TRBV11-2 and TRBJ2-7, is EAGVAQSPRYKIIEKRQSVAFWCNPISGHATLYWYQQILGQGPKLLIQFQNNGVVDDSQLPKDRFSAERLKGVDSTLKIQPAKLEDSAVYLCASSLAQSPYEQYFGPGTRLTVT.

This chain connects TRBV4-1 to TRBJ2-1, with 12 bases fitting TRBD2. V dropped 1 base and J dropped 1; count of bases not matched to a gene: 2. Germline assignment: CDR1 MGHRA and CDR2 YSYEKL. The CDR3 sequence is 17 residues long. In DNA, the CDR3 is TGCGCCAGCAGCCAAGGGACTAGCGGGGTATCCTACAATGAGCAGTTCTTC. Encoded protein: CASSQGTSGVSYNEQFF.

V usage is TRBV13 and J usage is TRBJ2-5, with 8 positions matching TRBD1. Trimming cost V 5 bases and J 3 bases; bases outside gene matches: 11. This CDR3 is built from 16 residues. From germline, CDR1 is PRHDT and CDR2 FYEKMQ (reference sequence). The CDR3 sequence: CASSGRQGMVEETQYF. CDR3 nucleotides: TGTGCCAGCAGCGGCAGACAGGGGATGGTTGAAGAGACCCAGTACTTC.

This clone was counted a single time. In DNA, the CDR3 is TGCGCCAGCAGCTTCCAGGGTTACACCGGGGAGCTGTTTTTT. Amino acid sequence: CASSFQGYTGELFF. The chain has TRBV5-1 and TRBJ2-2; D is possibly TRBD1 (5 bases). The length of the CDR3 is 14 residues. Per the germline V gene, CDR1 is SGHRS and CDR2 is YFSETQ. V was clipped by 2 bases and J by 3 bases, with 8 bases between them. The variable domain in full, with the rest retrieved from reference TRBV5-1 and TRBJ2-2, is KAGVTQTPRYLIKTRGQQVTLSCSPISGHRSVSWYQQTPGQGLQFLFEYFSETQRNKGNFPGRFSGRQFSNSRSEMNVSTLELGDSALYLCASSFQGYTGELFFGEGSRLTVL.

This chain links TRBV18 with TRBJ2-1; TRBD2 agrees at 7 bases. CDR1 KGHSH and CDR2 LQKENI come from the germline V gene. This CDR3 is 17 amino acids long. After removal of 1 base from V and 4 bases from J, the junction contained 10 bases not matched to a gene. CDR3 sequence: CASSPRVGASGYNEQFF. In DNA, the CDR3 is TGTGCCAGCTCACCACGGGTTGGGGCTAGCGGTTACAATGAGCAGTTCTTC.

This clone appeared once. CDR3 amino acids: CASRRRLTSGPQETQYF. The CDR3 DNA follows: TGTGCCAGCAGACGCCGGTTAACTAGCGGGCCCCAAGAGACCCAGTACTTC. This chain links TRBV2 with TRBJ2-5; 9 bases are a match to TRBD2. This CDR3 has 17 residues. The V segment lost 6 bases and the J segment 1 base; nucleotides outside the gene matches: 12. The germline CDR1 and CDR2 sequences are SNHLY and FYNNEI. The full variable domain, with the rest looked up from reference TRBV2 and TRBJ2-5, is EPEVTQTPSHQVTQMGQEVILRCVPISNHLYFYWYRQILGQKVEFLVSFYNNEISEKSEIFDDQFSVERPDGSNFTLKIRSTKLEDSAMYFCASRRRLTSGPQETQYFGPGTRLLVL.

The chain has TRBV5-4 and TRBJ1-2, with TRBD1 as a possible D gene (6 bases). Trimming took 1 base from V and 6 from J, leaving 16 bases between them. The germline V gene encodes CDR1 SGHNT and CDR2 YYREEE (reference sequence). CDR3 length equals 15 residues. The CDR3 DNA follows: TGTGCCAGCAGCTTGCCGGGACAACCGGCGCATGGCTACACCTTC. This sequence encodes CASSLPGQPAHGYTF.

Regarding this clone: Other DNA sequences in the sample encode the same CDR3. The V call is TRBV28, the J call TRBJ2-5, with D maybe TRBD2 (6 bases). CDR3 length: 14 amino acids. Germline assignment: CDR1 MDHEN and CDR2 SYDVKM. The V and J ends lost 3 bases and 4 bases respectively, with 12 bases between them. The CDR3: CASSLGGRPETQYF. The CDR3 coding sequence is TGTGCCAGCAGTTTGGGAGGCCGGCCAGAGACCCAGTACTTC.